Each of the 32 T cell receptor beta chains below was sequenced from the same sample in a study of cytomegalovirus exposure and HLA in healthy donors. Method: immunoSEQ multiplex PCR; TCRdb's copy keeps in-frame clones and lacks some. The sample lists about 73,000 clones; 85% to 95% were seen once. Sequencing was done on a sample of PBMCs. The receptors originated from a man aged 18 to 29 in good health and CMV-seronegative.

The rearrangement uses TRBV27 and TRBJ1-2; D may be TRBD1 (6 bases). The V end lost 2 bases, the J end lost 8 bases, and 15 bases lay between the germline ends. CDR1 is MNHEY, CDR2 SMNVEV, per germline (reference sequence). The CDR3 totals 14 residues. The CDR3 DNA is TGTGCCAGCAGTTTAAACAGGGCGGGCGAAGGCTACACCTTC. Its translation is CASSLNRAGEGYTF.

V is TRBV7-2 and J is TRBJ1-5; possibly TRBD1 for D (6 bases). CDR1 and CDR2 from the germline V gene are SGHTA and FQGNSA. The CDR3 is made up of 14 amino acids. V lost 10 bases, J lost 6 bases, and 19 bases lay in between. Written as DNA, the CDR3 is TGTGCCACCAAGGGGGTGGGGACCGGTCAGCCCCAGCATTTT. Encoded protein: CATKGVGTGQPQHF.

The chain couples TRBV28 to TRBJ2-7; TRBD1 matches at 7 bases. This CDR3 is 16 amino acids long. V lost 4 bases to trimming and J lost 3 bases; unmatched junction nucleotides: 12. Germline-derived CDR1 and CDR2 are MDHEN and SYDVKM. CDR3 in DNA: TGTGCCAGCAGTTCAACAGGGAAGGGGGCCTTCTACGAGCAGTACTTC. Translating it yields CASSSTGKGAFYEQYF. Drawing the rest from reference TRBV28 and TRBJ2-7, the complete variable domain is DVKVTQSSRYLVKRTGEKVFLECVQDMDHENMFWYRQDPGLGLRLIYFSYDVKMKEKGDIPEGYSVSREKKERFSLILESASTNQTSMYLCASSSTGKGAFYEQYFGPGTRLTVT.

This CDR3 reads CASSSNRQGGNEKLFF. DNA for the CDR3: TGTGCCAGCAGCTCCAACAGACAGGGTGGGAATGAAAAACTGTTTTTT. The genes are TRBV7-2 and TRBJ1-4; 7 positions agree with TRBD1. The CDR3 consists of 16 residues. V was clipped by 4 bases and J by 5 bases; unmatched bases: 10. Per germline, CDR1 SGHTA and CDR2 FQGNSA.

The V gene is TRBV6-1, the J gene TRBJ2-3; 14 nucleotides align to TRBD2. The V segment lost 4 bases and the J segment 3 bases; nucleotides outside the gene matches: 3. The germline CDR1 and CDR2 sequences are MNHNS and SASEGT. CDR3 length: 16 amino acids. CDR3 DNA sequence: TGTGCCAGCAGTGTTCGGACTAGCGGGGGGACAGATACGCAGTATTTT. Translation: CASSVRTSGGTDTQYF.

The chain couples TRBV5-5 to TRBJ1-1; D gene unclear. V was pared by 6 bases and J by 2 bases, with 8 bases between. There are 12 residues in the CDR3. Germline CDR1 and CDR2: SGHKS and YYEKEE (reference sequence). The CDR3 DNA is TGTGCCAGCATGCTAGGAAACACTGAAGCTTTCTTT. Protein product: CASMLGNTEAFF. The full variable domain, with the rest looked up from reference TRBV5-5 and TRBJ1-1, is DAGVTQSPTHLIKTRGQQVTLRCSPISGHKSVSWYQQVLGQGPQFIFQYYEKEERGRGNFPDRFSARQFPNYSSELNVNALLLGDSALYLCASMLGNTEAFFGQGTRLTVV.

J is TRBJ2-7 and V is TRBV10-3; the match to TRBD2 covers 8 bases. There are 13 residues in the CDR3. The germline CDR1 and CDR2 sequences are ENHRY and SYGVKD. Trimming cost V 8 bases and J 0 bases; bases outside gene matches: 3. This chain's CDR3 is CAILLADSYEQYF. As DNA, the CDR3 is TGTGCCATCCTACTAGCGGACTCCTACGAGCAGTACTTC.

The chain uses TRBV27 and TRBJ2-3; 9 bases match TRBD1. Germline-derived CDR1 and CDR2 are MNHEY and SMNVEV (reference sequence). There are 16 residues in the CDR3. After removal of 5 bases from V and 2 bases from J, the junction contained 8 bases not matched to a gene. The CDR3 spells CASSLSGTGLTDTQYF. CDR3 nucleotides: TGTGCCAGCAGTCTGTCCGGGACAGGGCTCACAGATACGCAGTATTTT.

The chain carries TRBV7-2 and TRBJ2-5, with D possibly TRBD2 on 5 matching bases. Germline V gene data show CDR1 as SGHTA and CDR2 as FQGNSA. This CDR3 is built from 18 residues. Trimming removed 2 bases at V and 2 bases at J, with 21 bases between. The CDR3 DNA reads TGTGCCAGCAGCTTATTATCGTTCGGGATCCCTGTACAAGAGACCCAGTACTTC. Translated: CASSLLSFGIPVQETQYF. Full variable domain (outside the CDR3, taken from reference TRBV7-2 and TRBJ2-5): GAGVSQSPSNKVTEKGKDVELRCDPISGHTALYWYRQSLGQGLEFLIYFQGNSAPDKSGLPSDRFSAERTGGSVSTLTIQRTQQEDSAVYLCASSLLSFGIPVQETQYFGPGTRLLVL.

This clone has a single count. The V gene is TRBV19, the J gene TRBJ2-5, with 7 nucleotides matching TRBD1. Trimming at V came to 9 bases and at J to 6 bases, leaving 10 bases not matched to a gene. The CDR3 is made up of 13 amino acids. CDR1 and CDR2 from the germline V gene are LNHDA and SQIVND (reference sequence). DNA of the CDR3: TGTGCCAGCGGGGAAAGGGGGCGCCAGACCCAGTACTTC. The encoded protein is CASGERGRQTQYF.

The chain has TRBV7-2 and TRBJ2-5, with D perhaps TRBD2 (5 bases). CDR1 and CDR2 (germline): SGHTA, FQGNSA. Trimming cost V 2 bases and J 2 bases, with 12 bases left between them. CDR3 length: 15 amino acids. This chain's CDR3 is CASSLSRGSQETQYF. The DNA of the CDR3 is TGTGCCAGCAGCTTAAGTCGGGGTTCTCAAGAGACCCAGTACTTC. Together with reference TRBV7-2 and TRBJ2-5, the CDR3 gives the full variable domain: GAGVSQSPSNKVTEKGKDVELRCDPISGHTALYWYRQSLGQGLEFLIYFQGNSAPDKSGLPSDRFSAERTGGSVSTLTIQRTQQEDSAVYLCASSLSRGSQETQYFGPGTRLLVL.

The sample holds one count of this clone. The chain carries TRBV11-2 and TRBJ1-3; the D is unclear. This CDR3 is built from 14 residues. The germline V gene has CDR1 SGHAT and CDR2 FQNNGV. The V end lost 1 base, the J end lost 0 bases, and 4 bases lay between the germline ends. The CDR3 region has the DNA TGTGCCAGCAGCTTAGCTCCCTCTGGAAACACCATATATTTT. This codes for CASSLAPSGNTIYF.

The chain recombines TRBV29-1 with TRBJ2-7; 7 nucleotides agree with TRBD2. Germline lookup yields CDR1 SQVTM and CDR2 ANQGSEA. Losses at the gene ends were 6 bases for V and 4 bases for J; bases not matched to a gene: 6. CDR3 length equals 12 residues. CDR3 protein: CSVAGGGYEQYF. The CDR3 region has the DNA TGCAGCGTCGCCGGCGGGGGATACGAGCAGTACTTC.

The V gene is TRBV18, the J gene TRBJ2-1, with TRBD2 matching over 7 bases. With V trimmed by 3 bases and J by 10 bases, 12 bases remained unmatched. Germline V gives CDR1 KGHSH, CDR2 LQKENI. There are 15 residues in the CDR3. CDR3 region: CASSPPVRGGEEQFF. The CDR3 DNA is TGTGCCAGCTCACCTCCAGTCCGCGGGGGAGAAGAGCAGTTCTTC.

The rearrangement uses TRBV15 and TRBJ2-7; 10 bases agree with TRBD1. The CDR3 has 15 amino acids. The ends lost 0 bases at V and 7 bases at J; junction bases unmatched: 6. Germline-derived CDR1 and CDR2 are LNHNV and YYDKDF (reference sequence). CDR3 loop: CATSREGQGEAEQYF. In nucleotides, the CDR3 is TGTGCCACCAGCAGAGAAGGACAGGGGGAAGCAGAGCAGTACTTC.

The rearrangement joins TRBV19 to TRBJ1-2; possibly TRBD1 for D (6 bases). This CDR3 comprises 14 residues. Per the germline V gene, CDR1 is LNHDA and CDR2 is SQIVND (reference sequence). The V gene lost 4 bases and the J gene lost 6 bases, with 15 bases spanning the gap. The DNA for the CDR3 is TGTGCCAGTAGTACCCACAGGGATGAGGATGGCTACACCTTC. Its translation is CASSTHRDEDGYTF.

The chain links TRBV4-3 to TRBJ2-1; TRBD2 agrees at 12 bases. Germline CDR1 and CDR2: LGHNA and YSLEER. V lost 2 bases and J lost 6; bases outside the gene matches: 11. The CDR3 length is 18 residues. The CDR3 loop reads CASSQKGSSSGGANEQFF. CDR3 nucleotides: TGCGCCAGCAGCCAAAAAGGGTCTTCTAGCGGGGGGGCCAATGAGCAGTTCTTC.

The chain links TRBV6-1 to TRBJ1-2, with D possibly matching TRBD1 (5 bases). Per the germline V gene, CDR1 is MNHNS and CDR2 is SASEGT. Trimming took off 8 bases at V and 3 bases at J, with 16 bases between the two ends. This CDR3 spans 14 amino acids. In DNA form, the CDR3 reads TGTGCCAGCGGGCCGTACGGGGGAGACTATGGCTACACCTTC. The encoded protein is CASGPYGGDYGYTF.

V gene TRBV7-2 combines with J gene TRBJ2-4; no clear D. The germline gives CDR1 SGHTA, CDR2 FQGNSA. This CDR3 spans 16 amino acids. Trimming left V 2 bases short and J 1 base short, with 12 bases between. The CDR3 here is CASSLLATIAKNIQYF. The CDR3 region has the DNA TGTGCCAGCAGCTTATTAGCAACAATCGCCAAAAACATTCAGTACTTC.

V is TRBV10-3 and J is TRBJ1-5, with a tentative D call TRBD1 (6 bases). This CDR3 comprises 14 residues. Germline V gene data show CDR1 as ENHRY and CDR2 as SYGVKD. The V end lost 6 bases, the J end lost 6 bases, and 15 bases lay between the germline ends. CDR3 protein: CAIRAAGESQPQHF. CDR3 sequence (DNA): TGTGCCATCAGGGCGGCAGGGGAGAGTCAGCCCCAGCATTTT.

The DNA of the CDR3 is TGTGCCAGCAGTGGACTGTTTTTGTCCGAAGCTTTCTTT. It encodes CASSGLFLSEAFF. The V and J genes are TRBV25-1 and TRBJ1-1, with unresolved D. Looked up from germline, CDR1 is MGHDK and CDR2 is SYGVNS. V gave up 4 bases and J gave up 8 bases, with 14 bases separating them. This CDR3 comprises 13 residues.

The CDR3: CASGRTLGLKETQYF. The CDR3 DNA reads TGTGCTAGTGGTCGGACACTTGGGTTAAAAGAGACCCAGTACTTC. V is TRBV12-5 and J is TRBJ2-5, with D possibly being TRBD1 (5 bases). This CDR3 spans 15 amino acids. Deletions cut 5 bases from V and 3 bases from J, with 16 bases between. Germline V gene sequence: CDR1 LGHNT, CDR2 FRNRAP.

The chain is built from TRBV4-2 and TRBJ2-5, with D possibly being TRBD2 (7 bases). V was cut by 4 bases and J by 3 bases, with 15 bases left in between. Germline loops: CDR1 LGHNA, CDR2 YNFKEQ. The CDR3 totals 15 residues. CDR3 region: CASSPLGGGKETQYF. The CDR3 nucleotides read TGTGCCAGCAGCCCGTTAGGGGGGGGAAAAGAGACCCAGTACTTC.

The chain joins TRBV9 to TRBJ2-7, with TRBD1 matching 7 bases. The junction had 10 bases not matched to a gene; V was cut back by 3 bases and J by 4 bases. This CDR3 is built from 15 residues. The germline CDR1 and CDR2 sequences are SGDLS and YYNGEE. CDR3 amino acids: CASSGDQGQRYEQYF. In nucleotides, the CDR3 is TGTGCCAGCAGCGGTGACCAGGGACAGAGATACGAGCAGTACTTC.

This chain connects TRBV7-9 to TRBJ2-5; D gene uncertain. Germline CDR1 SEHNR, CDR2 FQNEAQ (reference sequence). Trimming pared 3 bases from V and 3 bases from J, leaving 2 bases between. The CDR3 length is 11 residues. The CDR3 region is CASSFKETQYF. For the CDR3, the DNA is TGTGCCAGCAGCTTTAAAGAGACCCAGTACTTC.

The chain links TRBV27 to TRBJ2-2, with a weak D call TRBD1 (7 bases). This CDR3 spans 17 amino acids. The V end was cut by 3 bases, the J end by 5 bases, with 19 bases between. In germline, CDR1 is MNHEY, CDR2 SMNVEV (reference sequence). The CDR3 sequence: CASSFFGASGGTGELFF. The CDR3 bases are TGTGCCAGCAGTTTTTTCGGCGCTTCAGGGGGGACCGGGGAGCTGTTTTTT.

The rearrangement links TRBV7-3 to TRBJ2-5; 8 bases are shared with TRBD2. The V and J ends lost 4 bases and 4 bases, in that order; junction bases with no gene match: 8. Germline lookup yields CDR1 SGHTA and CDR2 FQGTGA. This CDR3 has 15 residues. CDR3 in amino acids: CASSSRAGGAETQYF. In nucleotides, the CDR3 is TGTGCCAGCAGCTCGCGGGCGGGGGGTGCAGAGACCCAGTACTTC.

The chain links TRBV28 to TRBJ2-7; possible D gene TRBD1, 6 bases. This CDR3 spans 12 amino acids. The germline gives CDR1 MDHEN, CDR2 SYDVKM. V lost 10 bases to trimming and J lost 6 bases, with 16 bases between them. The CDR3 loop reads CATKSQGREQYF. For the CDR3, the DNA is TGTGCCACAAAATCACAGGGTCGCGAGCAGTACTTC.

This rearrangement joins TRBV27 to TRBJ2-7, with 11 bases matching TRBD1. CDR3 size: 15 residues. After removal of 7 bases from V and 5 bases from J, the junction contained 10 bases not matched to a gene. Germline-derived CDR1 and CDR2 are MNHEY and SMNVEV (reference sequence). Here the CDR3 reads CASNRPDRGLNEQYF. The CDR3 coding sequence is TGTGCCAGCAACCGACCGGACAGGGGGCTTAACGAGCAGTACTTC.

The CDR3 is CASSLGMYRVNEQFF. The CDR3 DNA reads TGTGCCAGCAGCTTAGGCATGTACAGGGTCAATGAGCAGTTCTTC. V and J are TRBV7-8 and TRBJ2-1, with D maybe TRBD1 (6 bases). With 1 base removed from V and 6 bases from J, the gap between germline ends came to 13 bases. The CDR3 is 15 residues long. Germline V gene sequence: CDR1 SGHVS, CDR2 FQNEAQ.

The J gene is TRBJ1-1, the V gene TRBV9; TRBD1 matches 9 bases. The length of the CDR3 is 14 residues. The V and J ends lost 0 bases and 11 bases, in that order; junction bases with no gene match: 8. Germline loops: CDR1 SGDLS, CDR2 YYNGEE. The CDR3 bases are TGTGCCAGCAGCGTAGGGACAGGGGCTGGGGGGGCTTTCTTT. It codes for CASSVGTGAGGAFF.

This clone came up a few times. V gene TRBV4-2 combines with J gene TRBJ1-6; TRBD1 matches 9 bases. CDR3 length: 14 residues. Germline-derived CDR1 and CDR2 are LGHNA and YNFKEQ. The trim removed 4 bases at V and 8 bases at J, leaving 3 bases unmatched. The CDR3 loop reads CASSPGQGYSPLHF. As DNA, the CDR3 is TGTGCCAGCAGCCCCGGACAGGGGTATTCACCCCTCCACTTT.